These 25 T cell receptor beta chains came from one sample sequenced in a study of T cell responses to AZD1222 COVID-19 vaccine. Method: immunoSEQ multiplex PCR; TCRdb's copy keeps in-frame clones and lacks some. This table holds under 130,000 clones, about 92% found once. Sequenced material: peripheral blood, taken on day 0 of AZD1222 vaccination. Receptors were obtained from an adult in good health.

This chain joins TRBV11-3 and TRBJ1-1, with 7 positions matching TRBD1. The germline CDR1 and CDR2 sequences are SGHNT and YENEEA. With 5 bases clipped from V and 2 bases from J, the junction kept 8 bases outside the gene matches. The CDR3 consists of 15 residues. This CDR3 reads CASSPQGTVNTEAFF. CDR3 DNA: TGTGCCAGCAGCCCACAGGGGACAGTTAACACTGAAGCTTTCTTT.

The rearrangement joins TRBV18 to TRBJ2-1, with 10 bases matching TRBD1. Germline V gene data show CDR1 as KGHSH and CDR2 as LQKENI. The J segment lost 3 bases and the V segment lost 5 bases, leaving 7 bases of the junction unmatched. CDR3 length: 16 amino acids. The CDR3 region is CASSYDRGQGYNEQFF. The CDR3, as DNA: TGTGCCAGCTCATACGACAGGGGGCAAGGCTACAATGAGCAGTTCTTC.

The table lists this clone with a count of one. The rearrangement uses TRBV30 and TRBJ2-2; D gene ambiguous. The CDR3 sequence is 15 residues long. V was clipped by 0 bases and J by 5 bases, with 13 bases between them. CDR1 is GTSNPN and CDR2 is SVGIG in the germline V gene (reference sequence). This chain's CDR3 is CAWSVRTELTGELFF. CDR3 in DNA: TGTGCCTGGAGTGTCCGGACGGAGCTTACCGGGGAGCTGTTTTTT.

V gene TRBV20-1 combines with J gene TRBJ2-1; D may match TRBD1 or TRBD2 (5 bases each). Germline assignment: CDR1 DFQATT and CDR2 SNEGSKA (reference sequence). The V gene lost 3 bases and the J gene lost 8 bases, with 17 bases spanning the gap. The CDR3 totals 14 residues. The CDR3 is CSASRGGVPHEQFF. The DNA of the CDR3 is TGCAGTGCTAGTCGGGGCGGAGTCCCTCATGAGCAGTTCTTC.

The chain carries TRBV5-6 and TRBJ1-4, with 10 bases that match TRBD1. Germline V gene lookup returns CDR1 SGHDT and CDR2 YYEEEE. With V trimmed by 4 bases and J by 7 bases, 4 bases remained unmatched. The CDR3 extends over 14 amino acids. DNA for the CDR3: TGTGCCAGCAGCGCCGACAGGGGGCGTGAAAAACTGTTTTTT. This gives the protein CASSADRGREKLFF.

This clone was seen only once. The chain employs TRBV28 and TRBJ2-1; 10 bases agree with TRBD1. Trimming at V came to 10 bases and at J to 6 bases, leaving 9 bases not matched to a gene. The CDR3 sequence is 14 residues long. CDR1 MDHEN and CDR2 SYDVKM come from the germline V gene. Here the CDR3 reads CAIQTGTGANEQFF. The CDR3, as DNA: TGTGCCATACAGACCGGGACAGGGGCCAATGAGCAGTTCTTC.

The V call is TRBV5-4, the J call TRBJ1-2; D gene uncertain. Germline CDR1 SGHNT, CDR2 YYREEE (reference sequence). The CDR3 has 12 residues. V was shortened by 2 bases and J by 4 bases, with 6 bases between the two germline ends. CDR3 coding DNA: TGTGCCAGCAGCTTCGACACCTATGGCTACACCTTC. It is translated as CASSFDTYGYTF.

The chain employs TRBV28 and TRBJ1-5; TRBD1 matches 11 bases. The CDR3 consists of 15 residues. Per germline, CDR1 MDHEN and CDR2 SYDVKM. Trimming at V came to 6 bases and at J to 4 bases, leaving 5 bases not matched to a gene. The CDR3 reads CASSWTGGGNQPQHF. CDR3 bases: TGTGCCAGCAGCTGGACAGGGGGCGGGAATCAGCCCCAGCATTTT. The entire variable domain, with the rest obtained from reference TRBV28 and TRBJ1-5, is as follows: DVKVTQSSRYLVKRTGEKVFLECVQDMDHENMFWYRQDPGLGLRLIYFSYDVKMKEKGDIPEGYSVSREKKERFSLILESASTNQTSMYLCASSWTGGGNQPQHFGDGTRLSIL.

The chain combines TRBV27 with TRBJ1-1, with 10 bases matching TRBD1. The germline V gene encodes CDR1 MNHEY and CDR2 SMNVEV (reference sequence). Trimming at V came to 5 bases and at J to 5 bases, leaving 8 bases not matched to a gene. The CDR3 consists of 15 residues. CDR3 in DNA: TGTGCCAGCAGTACAAATTGGGACAGGGGAACTGAAGCTTTCTTT. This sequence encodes CASSTNWDRGTEAFF.

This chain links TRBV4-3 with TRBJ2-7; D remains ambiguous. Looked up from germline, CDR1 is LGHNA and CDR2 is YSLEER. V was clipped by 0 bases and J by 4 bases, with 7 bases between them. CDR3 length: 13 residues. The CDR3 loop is CASSQENGYEQYF. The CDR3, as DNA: TGCGCCAGCAGCCAAGAAAATGGTTACGAGCAGTACTTC.

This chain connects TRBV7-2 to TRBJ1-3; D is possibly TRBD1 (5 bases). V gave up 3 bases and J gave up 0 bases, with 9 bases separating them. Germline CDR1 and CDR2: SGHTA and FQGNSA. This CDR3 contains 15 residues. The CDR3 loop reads CASSFDSPSGNTIYF. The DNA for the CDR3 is TGTGCCAGCAGCTTCGACAGTCCCTCTGGAAACACCATATATTTT.

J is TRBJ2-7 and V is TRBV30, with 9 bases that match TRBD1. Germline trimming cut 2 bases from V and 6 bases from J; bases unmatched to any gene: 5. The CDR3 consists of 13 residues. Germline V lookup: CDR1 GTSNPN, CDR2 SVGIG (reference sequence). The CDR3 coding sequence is TGTGCCTGGAGTACGGACAGGGGAGGCGAGCAGTACTTC. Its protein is CAWSTDRGGEQYF.

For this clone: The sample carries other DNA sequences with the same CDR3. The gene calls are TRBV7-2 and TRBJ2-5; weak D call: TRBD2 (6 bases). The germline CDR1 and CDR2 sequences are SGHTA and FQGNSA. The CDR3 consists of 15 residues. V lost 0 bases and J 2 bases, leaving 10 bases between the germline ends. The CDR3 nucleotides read TGTGCCAGCAGCTTAGCGTCGGGAGTACAAGAGACCCAGTACTTC. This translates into CASSLASGVQETQYF.

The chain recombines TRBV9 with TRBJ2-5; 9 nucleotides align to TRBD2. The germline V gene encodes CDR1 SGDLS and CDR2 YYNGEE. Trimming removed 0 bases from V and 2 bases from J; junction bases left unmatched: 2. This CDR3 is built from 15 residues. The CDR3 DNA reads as TGTGCCAGCAGCGTAGACCTAGCGGGGCAAGAGACCCAGTACTTC. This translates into CASSVDLAGQETQYF. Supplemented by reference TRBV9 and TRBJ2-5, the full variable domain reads DSGVTQTPKHLITATGQRVTLRCSPRSGDLSVYWYQQSLDQGLQFLIQYYNGEERAKGNILERFSAQQFPDLHSELNLSSLELGDSALYFCASSVDLAGQETQYFGPGTRLLVL.

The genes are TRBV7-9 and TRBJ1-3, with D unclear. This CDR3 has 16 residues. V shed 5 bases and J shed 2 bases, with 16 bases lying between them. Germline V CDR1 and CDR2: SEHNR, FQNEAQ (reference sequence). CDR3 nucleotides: TGTGCCAGCAGCCTATTAACGGCAGGAGCTGGAAACACCATATATTTT. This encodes CASSLLTAGAGNTIYF.

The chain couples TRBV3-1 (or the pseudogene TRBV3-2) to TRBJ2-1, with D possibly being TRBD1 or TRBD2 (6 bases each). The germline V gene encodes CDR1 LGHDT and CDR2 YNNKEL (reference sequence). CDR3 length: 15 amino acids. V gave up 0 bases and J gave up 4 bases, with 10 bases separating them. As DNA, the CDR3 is TGTGCCAGCAGCCAAGACACGGGGGCTTACAATGAGCAGTTCTTC. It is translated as CASSQDTGAYNEQFF.

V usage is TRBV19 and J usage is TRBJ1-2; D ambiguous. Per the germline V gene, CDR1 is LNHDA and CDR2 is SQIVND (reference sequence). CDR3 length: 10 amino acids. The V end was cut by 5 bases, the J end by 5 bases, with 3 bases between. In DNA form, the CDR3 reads TGTGCCAGTAGTCTATATGGCTACACCTTC. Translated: CASSLYGYTF.

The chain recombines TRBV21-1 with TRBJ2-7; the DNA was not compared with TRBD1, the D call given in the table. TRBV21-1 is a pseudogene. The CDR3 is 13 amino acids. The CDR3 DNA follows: TGTGCCAGTAGGGACAGGGGTCAATACGAGCAGTACTTC. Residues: CASRDRGQYEQYF.

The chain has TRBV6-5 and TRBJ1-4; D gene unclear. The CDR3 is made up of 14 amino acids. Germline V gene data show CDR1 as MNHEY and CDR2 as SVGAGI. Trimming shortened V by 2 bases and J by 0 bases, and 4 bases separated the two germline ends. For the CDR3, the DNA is TGTGCCAGCAGTTACAGTTCAACTAATGAAAAACTGTTTTTT. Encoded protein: CASSYSSTNEKLFF.

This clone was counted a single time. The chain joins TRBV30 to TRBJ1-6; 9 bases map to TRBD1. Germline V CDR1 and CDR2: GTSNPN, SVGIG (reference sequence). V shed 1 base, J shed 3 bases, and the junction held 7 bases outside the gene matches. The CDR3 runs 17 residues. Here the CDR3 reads CAWSALGQGNYNSPLHF. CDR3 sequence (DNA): TGTGCCTGGAGTGCCCTCGGACAGGGGAACTATAATTCACCCCTCCACTTT.

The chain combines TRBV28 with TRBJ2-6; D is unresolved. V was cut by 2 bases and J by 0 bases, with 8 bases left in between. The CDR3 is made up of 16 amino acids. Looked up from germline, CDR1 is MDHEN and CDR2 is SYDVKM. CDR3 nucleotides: TGTGCCAGCAGTTTACTCCGACTCTCTGGGGCCAACGTCCTGACTTTC. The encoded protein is CASSLLRLSGANVLTF. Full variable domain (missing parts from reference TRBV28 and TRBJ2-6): DVKVTQSSRYLVKRTGEKVFLECVQDMDHENMFWYRQDPGLGLRLIYFSYDVKMKEKGDIPEGYSVSREKKERFSLILESASTNQTSMYLCASSLLRLSGANVLTFGAGSRLTVL.

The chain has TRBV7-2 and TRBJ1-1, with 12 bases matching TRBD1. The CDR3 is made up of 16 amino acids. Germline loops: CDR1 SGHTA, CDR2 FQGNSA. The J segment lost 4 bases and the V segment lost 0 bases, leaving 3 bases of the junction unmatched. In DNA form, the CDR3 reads TGTGCCAGCAGCTTAGCGGGGGACAGGGGGCTCACTGAAGCTTTCTTT. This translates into CASSLAGDRGLTEAFF.

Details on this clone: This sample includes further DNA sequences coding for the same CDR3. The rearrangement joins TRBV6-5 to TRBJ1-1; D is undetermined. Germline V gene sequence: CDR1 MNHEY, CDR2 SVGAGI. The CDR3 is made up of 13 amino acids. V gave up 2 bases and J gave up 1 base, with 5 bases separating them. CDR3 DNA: TGTGCCAGCAGTTACGACGGGAACACTGAAGCTTTCTTT. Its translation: CASSYDGNTEAFF.

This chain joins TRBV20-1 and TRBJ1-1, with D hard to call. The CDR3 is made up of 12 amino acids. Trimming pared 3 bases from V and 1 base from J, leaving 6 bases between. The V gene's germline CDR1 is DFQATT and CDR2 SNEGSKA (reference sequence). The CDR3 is CSASTGNTEAFF. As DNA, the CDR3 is TGCAGTGCTAGTACTGGGAACACTGAAGCTTTCTTT.

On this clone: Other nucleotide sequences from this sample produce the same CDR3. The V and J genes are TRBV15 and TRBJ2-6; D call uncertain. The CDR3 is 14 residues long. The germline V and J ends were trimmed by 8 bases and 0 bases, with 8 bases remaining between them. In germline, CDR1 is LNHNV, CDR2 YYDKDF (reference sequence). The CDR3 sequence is CATSLGSGANVLTF. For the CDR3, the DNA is TGTGCCACCTCGCTGGGCTCTGGGGCCAACGTCCTGACTTTC. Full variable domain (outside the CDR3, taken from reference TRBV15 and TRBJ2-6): DAMVIQNPRYQVTQFGKPVTLSCSQTLNHNVMYWYQQKSSQAPKLLFHYYDKDFNNEADTPDNFQSRRPNTSFCFLDIRSPGLGDTAMYLCATSLGSGANVLTFGAGSRLTVL.